A single sample is the source of the 18 T cell receptor beta chains below, sequenced in a study of graft-versus-host responses after intestinal transplantation. Data came from immunoSEQ multiplex PCR; TCRdb stores just in-frame clones and leaves some out. The sample records approximately 4,700 clones, 27% being singletons. Labeling with CFSE marked 200,000 responder cells, which were plated with 200,000 irradiated, violet-dye-labeled stimulator cells. Specimen: alloreactive CD8+ T cells from a mixed lymphocyte reaction culture, collected before transplantation. Subset of the sample: CFSE-low proliferating T cells sorted from roughly six-day pre-transplant mixed lymphocyte reaction (GvH or HvG direction). The receptors stem from a human patient who was an organ donor for intestinal transplantation.

This clone was counted at least ten times. This chain connects TRBV28 to TRBJ2-1; TRBD1 matches 8 bases. The CDR3 is 18 amino acids. CDR1 and CDR2 from the germline V gene are MDHEN and SYDVKM. V trimming: 7 bases; J trimming: 3 bases; junction bases outside the gene matches: 17. The CDR3 sequence: CASNVRGLSTPFYNEQFF. The CDR3 bases are TGTGCCAGCAATGTCAGGGGGCTCTCAACTCCTTTCTACAATGAGCAGTTCTTC. Filled out from reference TRBV28 and TRBJ2-1, the complete variable domain reads DVKVTQSSRYLVKRTGEKVFLECVQDMDHENMFWYRQDPGLGLRLIYFSYDVKMKEKGDIPEGYSVSREKKERFSLILESASTNQTSMYLCASNVRGLSTPFYNEQFFGPGTRLTVL.

By share, this clone counts as medium-sized (0.01 to 0.1%). The CDR3: CASSEEGTSNEKLFF. In DNA, the CDR3 is TGTGCCAGCAGTGAAGAAGGGACAAGTAATGAAAAACTGTTTTTT. This chain links TRBV6-4 with TRBJ1-4; TRBD1 is a possible D gene (6 bases). Trimming left V 3 bases short and J 4 bases short, with 12 bases between. The CDR3 runs 15 residues. The germline V gene encodes CDR1 MRHNA and CDR2 SNTAGT.

Comment on this clone: In the same sample, other DNA sequences code for this CDR3. The chain combines TRBV28 with TRBJ2-1, with D maybe TRBD1 (7 bases). V lost 6 bases and J 5 bases, leaving 14 bases between the germline ends. The germline CDR1 and CDR2 sequences are MDHEN and SYDVKM. CDR3 length equals 14 residues. The CDR3 loop is CASSGGTEDNEQFF. CDR3 coding DNA: TGTGCCAGCAGCGGCGGGACAGAGGACAATGAGCAGTTCTTC.

By share of the sample, this clone is medium-sized (0.01 to 0.1%). V gene TRBV4-1 combines with J gene TRBJ1-2; 9 bases are shared with TRBD1. Germline CDR1 MGHRA, CDR2 YSYEKL. Trimming at V came to 3 bases and at J to 4 bases, leaving 6 bases not matched to a gene. This CDR3 contains 15 residues. This chain's CDR3 is CASSQLQGAGYGYTF. Here the CDR3 DNA reads TGCGCCAGCAGCCAGTTACAGGGGGCCGGCTATGGCTACACCTTC.

This clone was counted only a few times. The CDR3 here is CASSPENSYTGELFF. In DNA form, the CDR3 reads TGTGCCAGCAGCCCCGAAAACTCGTACACCGGGGAGCTGTTTTTT. The V call is TRBV6-5, the J call TRBJ2-2; D unresolved. This CDR3 is built from 15 residues. The V gene's germline CDR1 is MNHEY and CDR2 SVGAGI. Trimming took off 6 bases at V and 3 bases at J, with 14 bases between the two ends.

This clone is labeled as medium-sized (0.01 to 0.1%). The chain carries TRBV18 and TRBJ1-5; TRBD1 is a possible D gene (5 bases). With 2 bases removed from V and 3 bases from J, the gap between germline ends came to 8 bases. There are 14 residues in the CDR3. Germline values: CDR1 KGHSH, CDR2 LQKENI. CDR3 nucleotide sequence: TGTGCCAGCTCACCAGAGGACAACAATCAGCCCCAGCATTTT. It translates to CASSPEDNNQPQHF. The full variable domain, in which reference TRBV18 and TRBJ1-5 provide the parts outside the CDR3, is NAGVMQNPRHLVRRRGQEARLRCSPMKGHSHVYWYRQLPEEGLKFMVYLQKENIIDESGMPKERFSAEFPKEGPSILRIQQVVRGDSAAYFCASSPEDNNQPQHFGDGTRLSIL.

The chain combines TRBV6-4 with TRBJ1-1; D is perhaps TRBD1 (5 bases). Germline assignment: CDR1 MRHNA and CDR2 SNTAGT. The ends were cut back, 6 bases at V and 10 bases at J, with 9 bases in the middle. CDR3 length: 10 amino acids. The DNA for the CDR3 is TGTGCCAGCAGGGCCGGGGGAGCTTTCTTT. It is translated as CASRAGGAFF.

This clone ranks as medium-sized. The chain links TRBV14 to TRBJ2-1; no clear D gene. Germline-derived CDR1 and CDR2 are SGHDN and FVKESK. Trimming stripped 0 bases from V and 6 bases from J, with 6 bases between. The CDR3 is 13 amino acids. Here the CDR3 reads CASSQDPRNEQFF. The CDR3 DNA follows: TGTGCCAGCAGCCAAGACCCCCGCAATGAGCAGTTCTTC.

The chain uses TRBV11-3 and TRBJ1-5; D is unclear. The germline V gene has CDR1 SGHNT and CDR2 YENEEA. Trimming removed 5 bases from V and 0 bases from J, with 23 bases in between. The CDR3 is 19 amino acids. CDR3 protein: CASSTQTQTPCYSNQPQHF. The CDR3 bases are TGTGCCAGCAGCACCCAAACCCAGACACCCTGCTATAGCAATCAGCCCCAGCATTTT. The full variable domain, rest sourced from reference TRBV11-3 and TRBJ1-5, is EAGVVQSPRYKIIEKKQPVAFWCNPISGHNTLYWYLQNLGQGPELLIRYENEEAVDDSQLPKDRFSAERLKGVDSTLKIQPAELGDSAVYLCASSTQTQTPCYSNQPQHFGDGTRLSIL.

The rearrangement links TRBV19 to TRBJ1-5; TRBD1 matches 9 bases. CDR1 is LNHDA and CDR2 is SQIVND in the germline V gene (reference sequence). Unmatched junction bases numbered 6, after V lost 7 bases and J lost 5 bases. The CDR3 extends over 14 amino acids. The CDR3 loop is CASNERTGDQPQHF. CDR3 nucleotides: TGTGCCAGTAACGAACGGACAGGGGATCAGCCCCAGCATTTT.

Here the CDR3 DNA reads TGTGCCACCAGCAGACGACATAGGACATTTTTCTACGAGCAGTACGTC. Amino acids: CATSRRHRTFFYEQYV. This chain connects TRBV15 to TRBJ2-7; perhaps TRBD1 as D (5 bases). Trimming pared 2 bases from V and 3 bases from J, leaving 17 bases between. From germline, CDR1 is LNHNV and CDR2 YYDKDF (reference sequence). The CDR3 runs 16 residues.

This clone was picked up a small number of times. The chain is built from TRBV15 and TRBJ2-1; D may be TRBD2 (6 bases). The CDR3 length is 16 residues. Looked up from germline, CDR1 is LNHNV and CDR2 is YYDKDF (reference sequence). The germline V and J ends were trimmed by 1 base and 1 base, with 11 bases remaining between them. This CDR3 reads CATSRVLGGSYNEQFF. Here the CDR3 DNA reads TGTGCCACCAGCAGAGTTTTGGGGGGTTCCTACAATGAGCAGTTCTTC.

This chain connects TRBV4-1 to TRBJ1-2, with 8 bases matching TRBD1. The CDR3 extends over 17 amino acids. Trimming took 4 bases from V and 0 from J; bases not matched to a gene: 10. The germline gives CDR1 MGHRA, CDR2 YSYEKL. CDR3: CASSPPGQGIPNYGYTF. The CDR3 nucleotides read TGCGCCAGCAGCCCACCCGGACAGGGAATACCTAACTATGGCTACACCTTC.

This clone turned up a few times. The rearrangement joins TRBV13 to TRBJ1-1; the D is unclear. Germline loops: CDR1 PRHDT, CDR2 FYEKMQ (reference sequence). This CDR3 is built from 14 residues. V was pared by 4 bases and J by 3 bases, with 12 bases between. The CDR3 protein is CASSSTPKDTEAFF. The DNA of the CDR3 is TGTGCCAGCAGCTCCACTCCAAAAGACACTGAAGCTTTCTTT. The variable domain in full, completed from reference TRBV13 and TRBJ1-1, reads AAGVIQSPRHLIKEKRETATLKCYPIPRHDTVYWYQQGPGQDPQFLISFYEKMQSDKGSIPDRFSAQQFSDYHSELNMSSLELGDSALYFCASSSTPKDTEAFFGQGTRLTVV.

This clone has just a few counts. The chain links TRBV21-1 to TRBJ2-6; the D call TRBD1 from the table was never checked on the DNA. TRBV21-1 is assigned pseudogene status. CDR3 length: 19 amino acids. DNA of the CDR3: TGTGCCAGCAGCAAAGATTCGGGACAGGGAAGCTCTGGGGCCAACGTCCTGACTTTC. Translating gives CASSKDSGQGSSGANVLTF.

This rearrangement joins TRBV7-8 to TRBJ1-6; TRBD1 matches 8 bases. CDR3 length equals 18 residues. Germline V lookup: CDR1 SGHVS, CDR2 FQNEAQ. The V segment lost 5 bases and the J segment 0 bases; nucleotides outside the gene matches: 9. The CDR3 loop reads CASSPGTGRSSYNSPLHF. DNA for the CDR3: TGTGCCAGCAGCCCCGGGACAGGTCGAAGCTCCTATAATTCACCCCTCCACTTT.

This chain connects TRBV27 to TRBJ1-6; TRBD1 might be the D (5 bases). Germline V lookup: CDR1 MNHEY, CDR2 SMNVEV (reference sequence). Trimming cost V 6 bases and J 3 bases, with 12 bases left between them. CDR3 length equals 15 residues. In nucleotides, the CDR3 is TGTGCCAGCAGGATAGTGGGGGGCTATAATTCACCCCTCCACTTT. Translation: CASRIVGGYNSPLHF.

This clone qualifies as medium-sized. The chain uses TRBV5-4 and TRBJ2-7; 7 bases are shared with TRBD1. The CDR3 is made up of 12 amino acids. Per the germline V gene, CDR1 is SGHNT and CDR2 is YYREEE (reference sequence). CDR3 amino acids: CASSLLGQPSWV. In DNA, the CDR3 is TGTGCCAGCAGCTTGCTGGGACAGCCGAGTTGGGTC.